This T cell receptor (beta chain) was recovered during a study of T-cell reconstitution after alpha-beta-depleted transplantation in children. Using unique molecular identifiers, the investigators prepared the TCRbeta library. TCRdb independently ran MiXCR on the PCR reads; one entry per CDR3 protein. The sample consists of about 600,000 distinct CDR3 sequences, 10% to 15% of them appearing once. This clonotype was observed a few times. The CDR3 consists of 13 residues. Between the trimmed V and J ends, which lost 6 bases and 7 bases, there was a span of 19 bases. Germline CDR1 DFQATT, CDR2 SNEGSKA (reference sequence).

This TCR derives from a male patient younger than 18 who had a stem cell transplant for acute myeloid leukemia, so the T cells may come from the graft donor. The chain is built from TRBV20-1 and TRBJ2-7; D possibly corresponds to TRBD2 (6 bases). The sequencing used PBMCs, mostly from graft donor cells, collected 360 days after TCRalphabeta/CD19-depleted stem cell transplant. The CDR3 DNA sequence: TGCAGTGCAACTAGCCCATATGGGGGGGAGCAGTACTTC. It translates to CSATSPYGGEQYF.